These 3 T cell receptor beta chains came from one sample sequenced in a study of persistence of HIV-infected CD4 T cells. Their antigens remain unidentified. An overlapping HIV-1 Gag peptide pool stimulated these cells at about 1 ug/peptide/mL. Sorted nonresponding memory CD4+ T cells were CD40L-negative, CD69-negative, CD45RO-high. This was the immunoSEQ version 4 assay in survey mode. Using immunoSEQ multiplex PCR, the repertoire was profiled, and TCRdb retains in-frame clones only, with some absent. The top ten hold approximately 15% of the sample, which has tens of thousands of clones, more than 75% seen once. The sample in question was CD4+ T cells sorted from PBMCs after roughly 18-hour stimulation, obtained from a patient who received antiretroviral therapy. All receptors derive from an adult man with HIV who was CMV-seropositive.

The CDR3 is CASSLGLGNEQFF. CDR3 nucleotide sequence: TGTGCCAGCTCACTCGGACTGGGGAATGAGCAGTTCTTC. The rearrangement links TRBV18 to TRBJ2-1; possible D gene TRBD2, 5 bases. V shed 4 bases and J shed 7 bases, with 11 bases lying between them. Germline values: CDR1 KGHSH, CDR2 LQKENI. The CDR3 consists of 13 residues.

This clone was observed a handful of times. This rearrangement joins TRBV10-3 to TRBJ2-7, with D perhaps matching TRBD1 (6 bases). The CDR3 is 12 amino acids. The V end lost 2 bases, the J end lost 4 bases, and 6 bases lay between the germline ends. CDR1 is ENHRY, CDR2 SYGVKD, per germline. DNA of the CDR3: TGTGCCATCAGTGAGACAGGGTACGAGCAGTACTTC. Translating it yields CAISETGYEQYF.

This rearrangement joins TRBV29-1 to TRBJ1-2; 11 bases match TRBD1. Trimming cost V 6 bases and J 4 bases; bases outside gene matches: 7. Germline CDR1 SQVTM, CDR2 ANQGSEA. The CDR3 is made up of 14 amino acids. CDR3 nucleotide sequence: TGCAGCGTCAATGCTGGGACAGGGGGCTATGGCTACACCTTC. Encoded protein: CSVNAGTGGYGYTF.